Sequencing of this TCR beta chain was carried out in a study of shared clonotypes between healthy human individuals. This CDR3 region has 14 residues. The V gene's germline CDR1 is MDHEN and CDR2 SYDVKM. V lost 0 bases, J lost 2 bases, and 6 bases lay in between. Healthy HIV-negative adults with no recent acute infections or vaccinations were recruited as donors. Findings and limits, study-wide: At large depth, rarefaction still showed sorted-subset sequencing to be incomplete.

Note on this clone: Its specificity is unknown.

Each subset's genomic DNA was shared equally among a number of immunoSEQ plates. Produced via immunoSEQ multiplex PCR; TCRdb's table is partial and in-frame only. The sample lists 1.4 million or so clones, approximately 98.5% seen once, with 0.3% to 0.45% in the top ten. The chain employs TRBV28 and TRBJ2-3; tentatively, D is TRBD1 (6 bases). The sequencing sample was made of naive CD4+ T cells sorted from blood. Specified subset: CD45RA+ positively selected. This sequence was found in a man under 40 in good health. The CDR3 nucleotides are TGTGCCAGCAGTTTATGGGGGGCCACAGATACGCAGTATTTT. Encoded protein: CASSLWGATDTQYF.